The 18 T cell receptor beta chains given below trace back to one sample, sequenced in a study of chemoradiotherapy in HPV16-positive cancers (dated by TCRdb to between 2022 and 2023). The method was the immunoSEQ multiplex PCR assay. This immuneACCESS table, as held by TCRdb, lists in-frame sequences with V and J called but not all clones. Of the missing ones, under half trace to an unresolved V gene in checked studies; the others have no known cause. This sample has a few thousand clones in its table, and 83% of those were observed once. The ten top clones hold 2.5% to 3.5% of the sample. The source material was tumor tissue, sampled from a patient who underwent chemoradiotherapy. The receptors originated from a human donor with HPV-associated anogenital cancer.

The chain employs TRBV18 and TRBJ2-1, with D perhaps matching TRBD1 or TRBD2 (5 bases each). Trimming took 2 bases from V and 1 from J, leaving 6 bases between them. The germline gives CDR1 KGHSH, CDR2 LQKENI. This CDR3 has 14 residues. DNA of the CDR3: TGTGCCAGCTCACCAGGGGGATCCTACAATGAGCAGTTCTTC. This translates into CASSPGGSYNEQFF.

This clone was observed a few times. The chain joins TRBV6-1 to TRBJ1-1, with 7 positions matching TRBD1. V shed 6 bases and J 2 bases; nucleotides not matched to a gene: 6. The germline V gene encodes CDR1 MNHNS and CDR2 SASEGT. CDR3 size: 14 residues. CDR3 DNA sequence: TGTGCCAGCAGCCCCAGGGGGGAAAACACTGAAGCTTTCTTT. Protein product: CASSPRGENTEAFF.

This chain links TRBV18 with TRBJ1-1; D possibly corresponds to TRBD1 (5 bases). CDR1 is KGHSH, CDR2 LQKENI, per germline. Trimming shortened V by 3 bases and J by 1 base, and 12 bases separated the two germline ends. The CDR3 sequence is 15 residues long. The CDR3 DNA reads TGTGCCAGCTCACCTCTGGGGAGGGGGAACACTGAAGCTTTCTTT. It translates to CASSPLGRGNTEAFF.

This clone showed up just a few times. J is TRBJ1-1 and V is TRBV30; 10 bases line up with TRBD1. Germline CDR1 GTSNPN, CDR2 SVGIG (reference sequence). The CDR3 is made up of 17 amino acids. V gave up 4 bases and J gave up 3 bases; unmatched junction bases: 14. The CDR3 reads CAWNGLVWDRGHTEAFF. Here the CDR3 DNA reads TGTGCCTGGAATGGTTTGGTCTGGGACAGGGGACACACTGAAGCTTTCTTT. The full variable domain, with the rest looked up from reference TRBV30 and TRBJ1-1, is SQTIHQWPATLVQPVGSPLSLECTVEGTSNPNLYWYRQAAGRGLQLLFYSVGIGQISSEVPQNLSASRPQDRQFILSSKKLLLSDSGFYLCAWNGLVWDRGHTEAFFGQGTRLTVV.

This chain connects TRBV4-2 to TRBJ2-5, with D possibly being TRBD1 or TRBD2 (5 bases each). The ends were cut back, 4 bases at V and 1 base at J, with 10 bases in the middle. CDR1 is LGHNA and CDR2 is YNFKEQ in the germline V gene. The CDR3 is 14 residues long. The CDR3 loop is CASSPVGAQETQYF. The CDR3 DNA reads TGTGCCAGCAGCCCTGTCGGGGCCCAAGAGACCCAGTACTTC.

The chain is built from TRBV7-2 and TRBJ1-3, with 9 bases that match TRBD1. This CDR3 spans 16 amino acids. Per germline, CDR1 SGHTA and CDR2 FQGNSA. The junction had 5 bases not matched to a gene; V was cut back by 1 base and J by 4 bases. The CDR3 here is CASSLGGQGAGNTIYF. Written as DNA, the CDR3 is TGTGCCAGCAGCTTAGGGGGACAGGGAGCCGGAAACACCATATATTTT. Full variable domain (rest looked up from reference TRBV7-2 and TRBJ1-3): GAGVSQSPSNKVTEKGKDVELRCDPISGHTALYWYRQSLGQGLEFLIYFQGNSAPDKSGLPSDRFSAERTGGSVSTLTIQRTQQEDSAVYLCASSLGGQGAGNTIYFGEGSWLTVV.

The chain uses TRBV18 and TRBJ1-5, with D possibly being TRBD1 (6 bases). Trimming left V 1 base short and J 6 bases short, with 10 bases between. Germline V gives CDR1 KGHSH, CDR2 LQKENI. The CDR3 extends over 14 amino acids. Written as DNA, the CDR3 is TGTGCCAGCTCACCACAGGGGGAGAGTCAGCCCCAGCATTTT. Its translation is CASSPQGESQPQHF.

J is TRBJ2-3 and V is TRBV5-1, with 8 bases lining up with TRBD1. This CDR3 has 16 amino acids. Germline lookup yields CDR1 SGHRS and CDR2 YFSETQ. The V segment lost 4 bases and the J segment 6 bases; nucleotides outside the gene matches: 13. CDR3 region: CASSRGTGSQRDTQYF. CDR3 DNA: TGCGCCAGCAGCAGGGGGACAGGATCTCAGAGGGATACGCAGTATTTT.

This chain uses TRBV5-1 with TRBJ2-2; D unresolved. CDR1 is SGHRS and CDR2 is YFSETQ in the germline V gene. The ends were cut back, 3 bases at V and 8 bases at J, with 14 bases in the middle. The CDR3 has 14 residues. The CDR3 here is CASSSGSPEGELFF. Here the CDR3 DNA reads TGCGCCAGCAGCTCCGGGTCCCCGGAAGGGGAGCTGTTTTTT.

CDR3 nucleotide sequence: TGTGCCAGCAGTGAACTAGGGGGTTCTGGGGCCAACGTCCTGACTTTC. Translating gives CASSELGGSGANVLTF. The rearrangement joins TRBV6-1 to TRBJ2-6, with D tentatively TRBD1 (6 bases). Germline lookup yields CDR1 MNHNS and CDR2 SASEGT. Trimming shortened V by 2 bases and J by 1 base, and 9 bases separated the two germline ends. The CDR3 length is 16 residues.

The chain links TRBV5-1 to TRBJ1-1; TRBD1 might be the D (5 bases). V was shortened by 0 bases and J by 1 base, with 10 bases between the two germline ends. This CDR3 is built from 15 residues. In germline, CDR1 is SGHRS, CDR2 YFSETQ. CDR3 DNA: TGCGCCAGCAGCTTGGATGGGGCTAGGAACACTGAAGCTTTCTTT. Translated: CASSLDGARNTEAFF.

The chain carries TRBV18 and TRBJ2-1; possible D gene TRBD2, 6 bases. The germline gives CDR1 KGHSH, CDR2 LQKENI. Trimming pared 3 bases from V and 7 bases from J, leaving 22 bases between. This CDR3 contains 17 residues. The CDR3 loop reads CASSPRRGPRALNEQFF. The CDR3 DNA is TGTGCCAGCTCACCCCGGAGGGGCCCCAGGGCCTTAAATGAGCAGTTCTTC.

The V gene is TRBV2, the J gene TRBJ2-7, with D uncertain. The germline CDR1 and CDR2 sequences are SNHLY and FYNNEI. The V end was cut by 4 bases, the J end by 4 bases, with 5 bases between. The CDR3 has 11 residues. The CDR3 bases are TGTGCCAGCAGTGGCCTTTACGAGCAGTACTTC. Protein sequence: CASSGLYEQYF.

CDR3 in amino acids: CSVGAEGTEAFF. DNA of the CDR3: TGCAGCGTTGGCGCAGAGGGTACTGAAGCTTTCTTT. The V and J genes are TRBV29-1 and TRBJ1-1; D is ambiguous. V was cut by 4 bases and J by 5 bases, with 11 bases left in between. From germline, CDR1 is SQVTM and CDR2 ANQGSEA. The CDR3 is 12 amino acids.

This clone was seen only once. The chain has TRBV10-1 and TRBJ2-7, with 8 bases that match TRBD1. Unmatched junction bases numbered 14, after V lost 0 bases and J lost 4 bases. The CDR3 loop spans 18 amino acids. Germline V gives CDR1 WNHNN, CDR2 SYGVQD (reference sequence). CDR3 region: CASSESNRGYFSTYEQYF. The DNA of the CDR3 is TGCGCCAGCAGTGAGTCGAACAGGGGGTATTTTTCTACGTACGAGCAGTACTTC.

The chain is built from TRBV7-2 and TRBJ2-3; unclear D gene. The CDR3 contains 12 residues. Deletions cut 2 bases from V and 5 bases from J, with 5 bases between. Germline V CDR1 and CDR2: SGHTA, FQGNSA. The DNA for the CDR3 is TGTGCCAGCAGCTTAAGAGTAGATACGCAGTATTTT. Translated, it gives CASSLRVDTQYF.

The chain has TRBV19 and TRBJ2-2; unclear D gene. The length of the CDR3 is 12 residues. Trimming removed 4 bases from V and 8 bases from J, with 8 bases in between. The V gene's germline CDR1 is LNHDA and CDR2 SQIVND (reference sequence). The CDR3 coding sequence is TGTGCCAGTAGTACCCCCTTAGGGGAGCTGTTTTTT. It translates to CASSTPLGELFF.

This sequence joins TRBV19 and TRBJ2-1; weak D call: TRBD2 (5 bases). This CDR3 is built from 13 residues. Trimming removed 3 bases from V and 11 bases from J, with 14 bases in between. CDR1 is LNHDA, CDR2 SQIVND, per germline (reference sequence). CDR3 loop: CASSIGRTPKQFF. The DNA of the CDR3 is TGTGCCAGTAGTATTGGTCGGACTCCGAAGCAGTTCTTC.